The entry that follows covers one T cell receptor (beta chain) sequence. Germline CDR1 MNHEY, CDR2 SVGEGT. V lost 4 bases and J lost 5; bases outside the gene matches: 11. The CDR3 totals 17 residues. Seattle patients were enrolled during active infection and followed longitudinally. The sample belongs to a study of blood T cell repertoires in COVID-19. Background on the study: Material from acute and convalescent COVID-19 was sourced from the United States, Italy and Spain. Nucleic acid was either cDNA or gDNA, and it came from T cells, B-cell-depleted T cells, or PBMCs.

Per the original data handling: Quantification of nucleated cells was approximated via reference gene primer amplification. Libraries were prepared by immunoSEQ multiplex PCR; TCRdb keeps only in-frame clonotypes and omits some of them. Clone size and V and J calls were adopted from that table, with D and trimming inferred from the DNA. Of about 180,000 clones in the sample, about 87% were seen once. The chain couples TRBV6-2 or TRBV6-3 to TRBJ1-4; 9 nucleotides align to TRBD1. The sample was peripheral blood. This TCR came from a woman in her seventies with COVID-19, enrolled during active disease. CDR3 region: CASSSYLGTGTNEKLFF. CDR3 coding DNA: TGTGCCAGCAGTTCCTATTTGGGGACAGGGACGAATGAAAAACTGTTTTTT.